This T cell receptor (beta chain) was recorded in a study of human T cells and chemical hapten exposure. About the study: After 6 days, upper back 0.01% DPC patch tests were scored.

TCRdb reprocessed the RACE reads via MiXCR and lists one record per CDR3 protein. The table shows 75,000 to 90,000 distinct CDR3 sequences, with about 7.5% occurring only once. V lost 0 bases and J 4 bases, leaving 12 bases between the germline ends. In germline, CDR1 is SGHNT, CDR2 YYREEE (reference sequence). The CDR3 totals 15 residues. The sample's time point: patch test 1, 2 weeks after DPC sensitization. Specified treatment: therapeutic diphenylcyclopropenone sensitization with weekly scalp DPC. This clonotype was recorded many times. This receptor was taken from a woman between 25 and 40 years old with alopecia areata. Some clones in this sample may be carry-over from other donors' samples. The chain couples TRBV5-4 to TRBJ2-3; no clear D. The material sequenced was whole blood, taken in connection with sensitization to the hapten diphenylcyclopropenone (DPC). Here the CDR3 reads CASSLASIRADTQYF. CDR3 bases: TGTGCCAGCAGCTTGGCGTCTATTCGCGCAGATACGCAGTATTTT.